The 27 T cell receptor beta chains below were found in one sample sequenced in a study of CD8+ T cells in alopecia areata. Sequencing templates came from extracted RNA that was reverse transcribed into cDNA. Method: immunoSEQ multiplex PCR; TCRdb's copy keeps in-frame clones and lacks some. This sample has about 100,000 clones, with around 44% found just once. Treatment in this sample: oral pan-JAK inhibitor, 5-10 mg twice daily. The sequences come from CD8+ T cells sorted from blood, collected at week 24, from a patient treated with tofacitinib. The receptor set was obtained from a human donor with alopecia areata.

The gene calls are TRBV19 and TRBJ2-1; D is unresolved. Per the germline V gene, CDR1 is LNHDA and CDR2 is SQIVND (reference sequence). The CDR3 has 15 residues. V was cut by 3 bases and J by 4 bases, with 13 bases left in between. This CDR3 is CASSIAPTRYNEQFF. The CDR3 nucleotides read TGTGCCAGTAGTATTGCCCCAACCCGTTACAATGAGCAGTTCTTC.

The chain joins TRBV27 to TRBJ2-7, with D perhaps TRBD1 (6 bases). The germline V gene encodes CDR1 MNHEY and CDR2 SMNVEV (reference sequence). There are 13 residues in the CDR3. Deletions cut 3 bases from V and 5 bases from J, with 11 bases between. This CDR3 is CASSFTGQHEQYF. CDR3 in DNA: TGTGCCAGCAGTTTCACAGGGCAACACGAGCAGTACTTC.

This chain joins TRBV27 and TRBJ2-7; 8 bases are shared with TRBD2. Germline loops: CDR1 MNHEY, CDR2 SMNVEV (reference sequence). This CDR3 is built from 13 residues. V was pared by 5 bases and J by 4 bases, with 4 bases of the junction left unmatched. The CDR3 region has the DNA TGTGCCAGCAGTGGGTCGGGAGGGTACGAGCAGTACTTC. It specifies CASSGSGGYEQYF.

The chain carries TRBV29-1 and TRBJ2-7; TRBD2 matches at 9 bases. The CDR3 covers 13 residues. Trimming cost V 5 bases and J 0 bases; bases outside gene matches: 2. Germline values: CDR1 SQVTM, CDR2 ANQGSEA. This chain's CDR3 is CSVWGLASYEQYF. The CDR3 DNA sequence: TGCAGCGTTTGGGGACTAGCCTCCTACGAGCAGTACTTC.

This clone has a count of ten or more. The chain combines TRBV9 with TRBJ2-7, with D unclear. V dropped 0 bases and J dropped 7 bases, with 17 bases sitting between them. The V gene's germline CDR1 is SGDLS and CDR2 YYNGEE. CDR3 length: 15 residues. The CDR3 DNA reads TGTGCCAGCAGCGTAGAGCCAGCCAGCCCATGGGAGCAGTACTTC. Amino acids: CASSVEPASPWEQYF.

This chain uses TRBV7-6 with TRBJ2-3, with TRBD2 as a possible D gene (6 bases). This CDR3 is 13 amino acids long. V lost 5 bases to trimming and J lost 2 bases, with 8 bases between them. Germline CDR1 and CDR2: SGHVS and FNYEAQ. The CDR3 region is CASSRESTDTQYF. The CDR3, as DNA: TGTGCCAGCAGCCGGGAGTCCACAGATACGCAGTATTTT.

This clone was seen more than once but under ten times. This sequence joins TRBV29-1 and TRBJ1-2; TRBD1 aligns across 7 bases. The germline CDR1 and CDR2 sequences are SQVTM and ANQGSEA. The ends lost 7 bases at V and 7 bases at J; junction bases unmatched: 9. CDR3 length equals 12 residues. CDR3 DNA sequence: TGCAGCGACGAAATAGACAGGGCTGGCTACACCTTC. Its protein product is CSDEIDRAGYTF. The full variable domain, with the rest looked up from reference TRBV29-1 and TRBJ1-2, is SAVISQKPSRDICQRGTSLTIQCQVDSQVTMMFWYRQQPGQSLTLIATANQGSEATYESGFVIDKFPISRPNLTFSTLTVSNMSPEDSSIYLCSDEIDRAGYTFGSGTRLTVV.

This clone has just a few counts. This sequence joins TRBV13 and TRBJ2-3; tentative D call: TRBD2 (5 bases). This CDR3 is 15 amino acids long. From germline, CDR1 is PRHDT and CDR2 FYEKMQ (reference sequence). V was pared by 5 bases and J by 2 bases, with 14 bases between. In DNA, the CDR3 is TGTGCCAGCAGCGTAGAGACGGGATCCACAGATACGCAGTATTTT. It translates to CASSVETGSTDTQYF.

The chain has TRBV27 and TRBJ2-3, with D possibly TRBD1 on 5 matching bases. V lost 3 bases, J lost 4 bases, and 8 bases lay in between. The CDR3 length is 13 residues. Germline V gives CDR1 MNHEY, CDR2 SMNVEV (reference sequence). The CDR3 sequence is CASSFRVSDTQYF. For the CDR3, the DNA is TGTGCCAGCAGTTTCAGGGTCTCAGATACGCAGTATTTT.

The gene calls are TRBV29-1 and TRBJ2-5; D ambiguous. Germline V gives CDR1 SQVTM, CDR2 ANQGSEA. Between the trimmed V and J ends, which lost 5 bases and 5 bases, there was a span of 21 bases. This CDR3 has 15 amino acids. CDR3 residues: CSVLVETPVGETQYF. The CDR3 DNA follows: TGCAGCGTTCTCGTGGAGACTCCCGTGGGGGAGACCCAGTACTTC. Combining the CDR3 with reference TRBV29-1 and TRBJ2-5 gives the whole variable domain SAVISQKPSRDICQRGTSLTIQCQVDSQVTMMFWYRQQPGQSLTLIATANQGSEATYESGFVIDKFPISRPNLTFSTLTVSNMSPEDSSIYLCSVLVETPVGETQYFGPGTRLLVL.

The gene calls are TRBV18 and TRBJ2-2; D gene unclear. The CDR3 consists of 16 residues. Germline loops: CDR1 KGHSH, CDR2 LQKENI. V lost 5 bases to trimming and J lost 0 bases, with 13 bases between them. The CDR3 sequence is CASSTSVQANTGELFF. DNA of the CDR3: TGTGCCAGCTCAACCAGCGTACAAGCGAACACCGGGGAGCTGTTTTTT.

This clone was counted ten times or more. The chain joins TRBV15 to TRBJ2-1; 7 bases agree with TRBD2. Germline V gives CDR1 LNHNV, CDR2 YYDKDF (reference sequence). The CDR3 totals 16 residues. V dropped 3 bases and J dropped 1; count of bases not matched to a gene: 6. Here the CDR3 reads CATSRAGELSYNEQFF. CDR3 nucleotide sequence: TGTGCCACCAGCAGGGCGGGAGAGCTATCCTACAATGAGCAGTTCTTC.

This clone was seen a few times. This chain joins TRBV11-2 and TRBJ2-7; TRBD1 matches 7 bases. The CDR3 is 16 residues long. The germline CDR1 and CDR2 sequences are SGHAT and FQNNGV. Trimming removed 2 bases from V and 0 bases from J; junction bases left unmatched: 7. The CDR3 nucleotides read TGTGCCAGCAGCTTACAGGGACAGTTCACCTCCTACGAGCAGTACTTC. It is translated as CASSLQGQFTSYEQYF.

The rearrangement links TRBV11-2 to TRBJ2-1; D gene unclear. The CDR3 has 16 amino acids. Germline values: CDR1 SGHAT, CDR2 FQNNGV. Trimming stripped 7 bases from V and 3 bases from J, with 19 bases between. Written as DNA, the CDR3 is TGTGCCAGCACCCCCAAACCGGGCGATGACTACAATGAGCAGTTCTTC. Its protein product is CASTPKPGDDYNEQFF.

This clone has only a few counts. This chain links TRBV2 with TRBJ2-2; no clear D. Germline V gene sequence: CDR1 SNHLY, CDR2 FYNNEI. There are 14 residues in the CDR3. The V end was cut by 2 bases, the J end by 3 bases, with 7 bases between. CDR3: CASSELPYTGELFF. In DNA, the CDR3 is TGTGCCAGCAGTGAACTACCGTACACCGGGGAGCTGTTTTTT. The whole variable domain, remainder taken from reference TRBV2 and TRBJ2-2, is EPEVTQTPSHQVTQMGQEVILRCVPISNHLYFYWYRQILGQKVEFLVSFYNNEISEKSEIFDDQFSVERPDGSNFTLKIRSTKLEDSAMYFCASSELPYTGELFFGEGSRLTVL.

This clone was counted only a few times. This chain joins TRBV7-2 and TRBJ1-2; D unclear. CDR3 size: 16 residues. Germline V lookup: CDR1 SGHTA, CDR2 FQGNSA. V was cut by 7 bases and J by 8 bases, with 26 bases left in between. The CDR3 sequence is CASTPFTPAGGVGYTF. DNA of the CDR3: TGTGCCAGCACCCCGTTTACCCCTGCCGGTGGGGTCGGCTACACCTTC.

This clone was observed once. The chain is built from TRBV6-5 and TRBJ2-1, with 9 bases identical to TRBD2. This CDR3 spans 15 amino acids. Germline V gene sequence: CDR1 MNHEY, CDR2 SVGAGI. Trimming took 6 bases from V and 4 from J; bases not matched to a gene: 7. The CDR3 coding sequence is TGTGCCAGCAGGCTTAGCGGGAGAACGTACAATGAGCAGTTCTTC. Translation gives CASRLSGRTYNEQFF.

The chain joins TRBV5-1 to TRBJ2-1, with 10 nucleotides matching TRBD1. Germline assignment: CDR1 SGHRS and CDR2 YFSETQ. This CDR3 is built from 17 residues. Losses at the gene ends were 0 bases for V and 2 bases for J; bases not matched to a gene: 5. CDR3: CASSLGDRGLTYNEQFF. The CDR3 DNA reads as TGCGCCAGCAGCTTGGGGGACAGGGGCCTTACCTACAATGAGCAGTTCTTC.

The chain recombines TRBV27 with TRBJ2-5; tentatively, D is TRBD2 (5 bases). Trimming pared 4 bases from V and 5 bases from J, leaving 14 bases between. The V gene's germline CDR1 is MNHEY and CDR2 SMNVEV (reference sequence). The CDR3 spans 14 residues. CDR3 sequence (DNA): TGTGCCAGCAGTTCCCGGGGAGCTTTCGAGACCCAGTACTTC. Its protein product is CASSSRGAFETQYF.

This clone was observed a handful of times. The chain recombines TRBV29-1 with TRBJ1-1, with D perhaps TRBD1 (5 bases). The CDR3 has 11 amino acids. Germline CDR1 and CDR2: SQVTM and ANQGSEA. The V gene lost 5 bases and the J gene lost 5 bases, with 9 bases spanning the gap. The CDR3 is CSVRWGTEAFF. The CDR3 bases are TGCAGCGTTCGTTGGGGGACTGAAGCTTTCTTT.

Here the CDR3 reads CASSKRQSRETQYF. The CDR3 DNA reads TGTGCCAGCAGCAAACGACAGTCTCGAGAGACCCAGTACTTC. This chain links TRBV13 with TRBJ2-5; tentatively, D is TRBD1 (5 bases). V lost 5 bases and J 4 bases, leaving 14 bases between the germline ends. CDR1 PRHDT and CDR2 FYEKMQ come from the germline V gene (reference sequence). The CDR3 sequence is 14 residues long.

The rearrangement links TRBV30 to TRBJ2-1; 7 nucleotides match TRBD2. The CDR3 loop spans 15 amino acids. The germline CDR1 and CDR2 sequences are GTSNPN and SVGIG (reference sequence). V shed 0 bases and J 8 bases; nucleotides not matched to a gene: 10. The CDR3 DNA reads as TGTGCCTGGAGTGTACTTGGGCTGGGGGGGGATGAGCAGTTCTTC. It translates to CAWSVLGLGGDEQFF. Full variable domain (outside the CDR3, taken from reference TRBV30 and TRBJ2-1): SQTIHQWPATLVQPVGSPLSLECTVEGTSNPNLYWYRQAAGRGLQLLFYSVGIGQISSEVPQNLSASRPQDRQFILSSKKLLLSDSGFYLCAWSVLGLGGDEQFFGPGTRLTVL.

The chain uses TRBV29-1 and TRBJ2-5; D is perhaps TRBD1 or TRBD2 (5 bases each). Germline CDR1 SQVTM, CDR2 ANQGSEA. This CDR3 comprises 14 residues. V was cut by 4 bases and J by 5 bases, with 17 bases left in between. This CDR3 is CSVVPLGPAETQYF. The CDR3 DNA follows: TGCAGCGTTGTTCCTCTGGGACCAGCGGAGACCCAGTACTTC.

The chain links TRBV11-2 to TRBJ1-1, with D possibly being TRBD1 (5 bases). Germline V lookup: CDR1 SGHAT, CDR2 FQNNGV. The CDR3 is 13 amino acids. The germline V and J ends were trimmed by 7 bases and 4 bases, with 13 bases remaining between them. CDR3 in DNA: TGTGCCAGCATCGACTCCGGGGCCACTGAAGCTTTCTTT. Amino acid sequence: CASIDSGATEAFF.

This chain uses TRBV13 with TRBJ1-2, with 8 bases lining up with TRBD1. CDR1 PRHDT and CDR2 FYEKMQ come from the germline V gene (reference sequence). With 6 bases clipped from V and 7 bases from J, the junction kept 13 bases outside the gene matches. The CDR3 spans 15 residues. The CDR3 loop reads CASRPPGTGSSGYTF. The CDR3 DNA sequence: TGTGCCAGCAGACCCCCCGGGACAGGCTCGTCTGGCTACACCTTC.

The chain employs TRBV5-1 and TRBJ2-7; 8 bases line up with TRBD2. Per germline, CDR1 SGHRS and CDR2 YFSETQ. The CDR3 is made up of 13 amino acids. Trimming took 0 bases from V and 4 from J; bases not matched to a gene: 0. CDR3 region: CASSLERGYEQYF. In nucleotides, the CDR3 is TGCGCCAGCAGCTTGGAGCGGGGGTACGAGCAGTACTTC.

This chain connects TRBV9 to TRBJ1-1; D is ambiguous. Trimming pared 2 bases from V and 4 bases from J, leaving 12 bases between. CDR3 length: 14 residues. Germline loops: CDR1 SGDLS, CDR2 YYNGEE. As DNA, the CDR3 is TGTGCCAGCAGCGTGGAGGGAGTGAGCACTGAAGCTTTCTTT. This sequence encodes CASSVEGVSTEAFF.